These 22 T cell receptor beta chains came from one sample sequenced in a study of T-cell memory formation after mild COVID-19. Via MiXCR, TCRdb re-called the 5' RACE reads, giving one row per CDR3 protein. The table has about 360,000 distinct CDR3 sequences, over 13% seen once. The sequenced sample was PBMCs or a T cell subset sorted from them (not recorded which). The receptors stem from a man in his late teens or twenties who had mild COVID-19 (a few samples of this study predate the infection). Cell type and time point are not known.

This clonotype came up many times. The chain recombines TRBV10-3 with TRBJ2-7, with a weak D call TRBD1 (6 bases). The germline V gene encodes CDR1 ENHRY and CDR2 SYGVKD. This CDR3 comprises 14 residues. The V end was cut by 4 bases, the J end by 0 bases, with 10 bases between. This CDR3 is CAISVGGSSYEQYF. The CDR3 nucleotides are TGTGCCATCAGTGTAGGGGGTAGCTCCTACGAGCAGTACTTC.

This clonotype was observed a handful of times. V gene TRBV5-5 combines with J gene TRBJ2-3; D call uncertain. This CDR3 has 13 residues. Germline V gene data show CDR1 as SGHKS and CDR2 as YYEKEE (reference sequence). The ends were cut back, 4 bases at V and 4 bases at J, with 10 bases in the middle. The CDR3 nucleotides read TGTGCCAGCAGCGGGTTTGGGCCAGATACGCAGTATTTT. Its translation: CASSGFGPDTQYF.

The chain uses TRBV5-4 and TRBJ2-3; 8 positions match TRBD2. V gave up 2 bases and J gave up 1 base; unmatched junction bases: 6. The CDR3 sequence is 16 residues long. Germline values: CDR1 SGHNT, CDR2 YYREEE (reference sequence). The CDR3 bases are TGTGCCAGCAGCTTATTAGCGGGGATCGGCACAGATACGCAGTATTTT. Residues: CASSLLAGIGTDTQYF.

The V and J genes are TRBV11-2 and TRBJ2-2; possible D gene TRBD2, 5 bases. V was trimmed by 5 bases and J by 0 bases, leaving 13 bases between them. The germline V gene encodes CDR1 SGHAT and CDR2 FQNNGV. The CDR3 sequence is 16 residues long. Here the CDR3 DNA reads TGTGCCAGCAGCCCACTAGGCCAGGCGAACACCGGGGAGCTGTTTTTT. Residues: CASSPLGQANTGELFF.

This clonotype was seen only a few times. The chain employs TRBV9 and TRBJ2-4; TRBD1 might be the D (5 bases). The ends were cut back, 4 bases at V and 0 bases at J, with 17 bases in the middle. Germline V gene sequence: CDR1 SGDLS, CDR2 YYNGEE. The CDR3 is made up of 17 amino acids. CDR3 DNA sequence: TGTGCCAGCAGCAAAGATCCAGGACACCTAGCCAAAAACATTCAGTACTTC. Its protein is CASSKDPGHLAKNIQYF.

The genes are TRBV9 and TRBJ2-5, with D perhaps TRBD2 (7 bases). The germline V gene has CDR1 SGDLS and CDR2 YYNGEE. The CDR3 sequence is 15 residues long. Trimming removed 0 bases at V and 4 bases at J, with 13 bases between. CDR3 amino acids: CASSVGGGGAETQYF. DNA for the CDR3: TGTGCCAGCAGCGTAGGTGGTGGGGGGGCAGAGACCCAGTACTTC.

This clonotype was recorded at least ten times. The chain links TRBV24-1 to TRBJ2-1; 9 nucleotides agree with TRBD2. From germline, CDR1 is KGHDR and CDR2 SFDVKD. Losses at the gene ends were 5 bases for V and 3 bases for J; bases not matched to a gene: 7. The CDR3 loop spans 16 amino acids. The CDR3 DNA is TGTGCCACCAGTGGCAATAGCGGGGGAGACTACAATGAGCAGTTCTTC. It yields the protein CATSGNSGGDYNEQFF.

The chain couples TRBV27 to TRBJ2-7, with 9 nucleotides matching TRBD1. Trimming removed 0 bases from V and 5 bases from J; junction bases left unmatched: 5. The germline V gene has CDR1 MNHEY and CDR2 SMNVEV (reference sequence). The CDR3 consists of 15 residues. The CDR3 nucleotides are TGTGCCAGCAGTTTATCCTGGACAGGGGTTAACGAGCAGTACTTC. Amino acids: CASSLSWTGVNEQYF.

This clonotype showed up just a few times. The J gene is TRBJ2-5, the V gene TRBV6-2 or TRBV6-3; 8 nucleotides align to TRBD2. CDR1 is MNHEY and CDR2 is SVGEGT in the germline V gene. J lost 4 bases, V lost 6 bases, and 7 bases had no gene match. This CDR3 contains 14 residues. The CDR3 sequence is CASRSGGRGETQYF. DNA of the CDR3: TGTGCCAGCAGGAGCGGGGGCCGGGGAGAGACCCAGTACTTC.

This clonotype showed up just once. CDR3 residues: CSARDRKGSSYEQYV. In DNA, the CDR3 is TGCAGTGCTAGAGATCGTAAGGGGAGCTCCTACGAGCAGTACGTC. The rearrangement uses TRBV20-1 and TRBJ2-7, with D perhaps assigned TRBD1 or TRBD2 (5 bases each). Trimming removed 0 bases from V and 0 bases from J, with 12 bases in between. This CDR3 region has 15 residues. Germline values: CDR1 DFQATT, CDR2 SNEGSKA (reference sequence).

This clonotype has just a few counts. V gene TRBV10-3 combines with J gene TRBJ1-4; D remains ambiguous. V lost 0 bases and J 5 bases, leaving 10 bases between the germline ends. Germline V lookup: CDR1 ENHRY, CDR2 SYGVKD. The CDR3 extends over 15 amino acids. For the CDR3, the DNA is TGTGCCATCAGTGAGTCGACAACGGAAAATGAAAAACTGTTTTTT. It translates to CAISESTTENEKLFF.

This chain uses TRBV6-1 with TRBJ2-1; 8 bases map to TRBD2. Germline V gene sequence: CDR1 MNHNS, CDR2 SASEGT. V lost 3 bases to trimming and J lost 8 bases; unmatched junction nucleotides: 6. CDR3 length: 14 residues. This chain's CDR3 is CASSDGAGVHEQFF. The DNA for the CDR3 is TGTGCCAGCAGTGATGGAGCGGGGGTTCATGAGCAGTTCTTC.

V gene TRBV7-9 combines with J gene TRBJ1-1, with TRBD1 as a possible D gene (6 bases). This CDR3 is built from 12 residues. Deletions cut 6 bases from V and 10 bases from J, with 15 bases between. CDR1 and CDR2 (germline): SEHNR, FQNEAQ (reference sequence). CDR3 loop: CASRVGGAVAFF. In DNA, the CDR3 is TGTGCCAGCAGAGTTGGGGGGGCGGTAGCTTTCTTT.

Many counts were recorded for this clonotype. The rearrangement joins TRBV6-1 to TRBJ1-2, with D unclear. Germline values: CDR1 MNHNS, CDR2 SASEGT. Trimming took 2 bases from V and 4 from J, leaving 8 bases between them. The CDR3 contains 13 residues. Here the CDR3 DNA reads TGTGCCAGCAGTGAATCCCCCCTCTATGGCTACACCTTC. The encoded protein is CASSESPLYGYTF.

The J gene is TRBJ1-6, the V gene TRBV5-1; 7 nucleotides agree with TRBD1. The CDR3 loop spans 16 amino acids. V lost 0 bases and J lost 8; bases outside the gene matches: 8. From germline, CDR1 is SGHRS and CDR2 YFSETQ. DNA for the CDR3: TGCGCCAGCAGCTTGGCCGAACAGGGGAATTATTCACCCCTCCACTTT. Encoded protein: CASSLAEQGNYSPLHF.

This clonotype has a handful of counts. The chain uses TRBV20-1 and TRBJ1-1, with D possibly being TRBD1 (6 bases). The CDR3 runs 14 residues. CDR1 is DFQATT, CDR2 SNEGSKA, per germline (reference sequence). The germline V and J ends were trimmed by 0 bases and 3 bases, with 11 bases remaining between them. In DNA form, the CDR3 reads TGCAGTGCTAGAGATCGAAGGGGGGACACTGAAGCTTTCTTT. It yields the protein CSARDRRGDTEAFF.

The chain links TRBV7-9 to TRBJ2-1; D possibly corresponds to TRBD2 (6 bases). This CDR3 contains 14 residues. Trimming cost V 0 bases and J 5 bases, with 8 bases left between them. Germline V gene lookup returns CDR1 SEHNR and CDR2 FQNEAQ (reference sequence). For the CDR3, the DNA is TGTGCCAGCAGCTTAGCGCGGGGAGACAATGAGCAGTTCTTC. As protein: CASSLARGDNEQFF.

This clonotype has just a few counts. Written as DNA, the CDR3 is TGTGCCAGCAAACTACAGGGGGAATTCGATAATTCACCCCTCCACTTT. It yields the protein CASKLQGEFDNSPLHF. The gene calls are TRBV12-3 or TRBV12-4 and TRBJ1-6; TRBD1 matches at 8 bases. V was clipped by 7 bases and J by 5 bases; unmatched bases: 10. This CDR3 has 16 residues.

The gene calls are TRBV5-4 and TRBJ1-1; no definite D call. Germline-derived CDR1 and CDR2 are SGHNT and YYREEE (reference sequence). The CDR3 spans 13 residues. Trimming pared 5 bases from V and 0 bases from J, leaving 8 bases between. This CDR3 reads CASRGGMNTEAFF. CDR3 nucleotide sequence: TGTGCCAGCAGAGGAGGAATGAACACTGAAGCTTTCTTT.

This clonotype was found a few times. V gene TRBV11-2 combines with J gene TRBJ1-1, with TRBD1 as a possible D gene (6 bases). The germline V gene encodes CDR1 SGHAT and CDR2 FQNNGV. The ends were cut back, 5 bases at V and 6 bases at J, with 22 bases in the middle. This CDR3 has 16 amino acids. CDR3 sequence (DNA): TGTGCCAGCAGCCTAGCCCCCGGTGGAGGGGGGGCTGAAGCTTTCTTT. This codes for CASSLAPGGGGAEAFF.

This clonotype has a handful of counts. The CDR3 DNA follows: TGTGCCAGCAGCGGGGCAGGGGGCCTCGAGCCCCAGCATTTT. Residues: CASSGAGGLEPQHF. J is TRBJ1-5 and V is TRBV6-5, with 8 bases aligning to TRBD1. Germline V CDR1 and CDR2: MNHEY, SVGAGI. The CDR3 spans 14 residues. The junction had 9 bases not matched to a gene; V was cut back by 6 bases and J by 8 bases.

There are a few counts of this clonotype. The CDR3, as DNA: TGCAGTGCTCGGGACTACAGCTTCACAGATACGCAGTATTTT. Its protein is CSARDYSFTDTQYF. This chain joins TRBV20-1 and TRBJ2-3, with TRBD2 matching over 7 bases. V trimming: 5 bases; J trimming: 2 bases; junction bases outside the gene matches: 7. The CDR3 runs to 14 residues. CDR1 and CDR2 (germline): DFQATT, SNEGSKA (reference sequence).